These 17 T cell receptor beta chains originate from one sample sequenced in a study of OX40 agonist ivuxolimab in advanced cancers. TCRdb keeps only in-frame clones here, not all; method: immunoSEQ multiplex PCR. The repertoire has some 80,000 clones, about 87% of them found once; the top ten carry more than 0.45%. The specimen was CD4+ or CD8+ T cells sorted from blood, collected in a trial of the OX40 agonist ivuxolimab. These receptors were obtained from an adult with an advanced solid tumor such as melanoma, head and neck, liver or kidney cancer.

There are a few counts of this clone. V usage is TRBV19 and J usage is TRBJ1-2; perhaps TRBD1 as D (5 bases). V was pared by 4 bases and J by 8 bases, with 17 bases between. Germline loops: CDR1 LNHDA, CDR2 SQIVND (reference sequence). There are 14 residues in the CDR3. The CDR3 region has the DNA TGTGCCAGTAGTACCGCAGGGAGTTCGGGCGGCTACACCTTC. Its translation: CASSTAGSSGGYTF.

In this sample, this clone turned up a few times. The CDR3 DNA reads TGTGCCAGCAGCCAGGGGACAGGACAGACCTACGAGCAGTACTTC. This codes for CASSQGTGQTYEQYF. The gene calls are TRBV27 and TRBJ2-7, with TRBD1 identical over 8 bases. V was pared by 6 bases and J by 2 bases, with 9 bases of the junction left unmatched. CDR1 is MNHEY, CDR2 SMNVEV, per germline (reference sequence). This CDR3 contains 15 residues.

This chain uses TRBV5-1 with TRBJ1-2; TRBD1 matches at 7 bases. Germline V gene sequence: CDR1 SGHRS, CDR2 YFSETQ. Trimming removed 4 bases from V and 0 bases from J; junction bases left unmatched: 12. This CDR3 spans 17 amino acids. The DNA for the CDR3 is TGCGCCAGCAGCCTATCGCCAACAGGGGCCGCTAACTATGGCTACACCTTC. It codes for CASSLSPTGAANYGYTF.

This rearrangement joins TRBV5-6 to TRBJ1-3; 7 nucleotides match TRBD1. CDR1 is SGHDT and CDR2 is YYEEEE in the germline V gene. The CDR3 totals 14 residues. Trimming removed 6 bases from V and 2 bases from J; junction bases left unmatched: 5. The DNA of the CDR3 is TGTGCCAGCAACTGGAGGGGGCCTGGAAACACCATATATTTT. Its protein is CASNWRGPGNTIYF.

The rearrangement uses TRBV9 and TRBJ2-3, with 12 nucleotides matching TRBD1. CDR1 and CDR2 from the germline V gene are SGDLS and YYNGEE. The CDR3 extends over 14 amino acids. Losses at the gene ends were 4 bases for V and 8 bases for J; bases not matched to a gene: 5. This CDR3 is CASSPPGQGATQYF. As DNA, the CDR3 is TGTGCCAGCAGCCCCCCGGGACAGGGGGCTACGCAGTATTTT. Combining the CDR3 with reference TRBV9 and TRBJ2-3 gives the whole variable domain DSGVTQTPKHLITATGQRVTLRCSPRSGDLSVYWYQQSLDQGLQFLIQYYNGEERAKGNILERFSAQQFPDLHSELNLSSLELGDSALYFCASSPPGQGATQYFGPGTRLTVL.

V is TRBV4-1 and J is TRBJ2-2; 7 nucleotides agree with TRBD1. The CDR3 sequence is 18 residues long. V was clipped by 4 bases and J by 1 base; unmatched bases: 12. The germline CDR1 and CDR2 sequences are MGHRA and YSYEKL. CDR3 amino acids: CASSPNLPRTGNTGELFF. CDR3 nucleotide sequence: TGCGCCAGCAGCCCCAATTTACCCCGGACAGGGAACACCGGGGAGCTGTTTTTT.

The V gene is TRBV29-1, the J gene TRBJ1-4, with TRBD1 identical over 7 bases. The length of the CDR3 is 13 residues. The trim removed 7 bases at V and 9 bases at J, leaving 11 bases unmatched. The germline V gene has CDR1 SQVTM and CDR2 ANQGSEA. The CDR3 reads CSGTDRESQKLFF. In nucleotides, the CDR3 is TGCAGCGGAACCGACAGGGAATCGCAAAAACTGTTTTTT.

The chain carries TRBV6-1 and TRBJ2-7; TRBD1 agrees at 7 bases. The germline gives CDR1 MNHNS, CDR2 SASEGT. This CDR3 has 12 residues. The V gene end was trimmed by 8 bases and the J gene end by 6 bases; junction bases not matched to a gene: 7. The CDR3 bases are TGTGCCAGCGGTACCCCAGGGGGCGAGCAGTACTTC. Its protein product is CASGTPGGEQYF.

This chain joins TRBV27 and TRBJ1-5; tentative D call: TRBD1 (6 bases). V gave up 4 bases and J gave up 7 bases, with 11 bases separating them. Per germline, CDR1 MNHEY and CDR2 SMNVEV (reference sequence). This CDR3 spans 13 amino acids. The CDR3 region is CASSSGARQPQHF. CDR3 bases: TGTGCCAGCAGTTCGGGGGCGCGGCAGCCCCAGCATTTT.

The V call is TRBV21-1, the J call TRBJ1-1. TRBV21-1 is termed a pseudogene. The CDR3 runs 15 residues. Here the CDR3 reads CASSKGPKWDTEAFF. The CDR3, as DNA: TGTGCCAGCAGCAAAGGGCCGAAGTGGGACACTGAAGCTTTCTTT.

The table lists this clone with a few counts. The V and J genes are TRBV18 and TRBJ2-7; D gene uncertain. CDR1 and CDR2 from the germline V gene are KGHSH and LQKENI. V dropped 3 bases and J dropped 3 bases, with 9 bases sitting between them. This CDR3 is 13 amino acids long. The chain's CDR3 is CASSPLGSYEQYF. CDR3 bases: TGTGCCAGCTCACCTCTCGGTAGCTACGAGCAGTACTTC.

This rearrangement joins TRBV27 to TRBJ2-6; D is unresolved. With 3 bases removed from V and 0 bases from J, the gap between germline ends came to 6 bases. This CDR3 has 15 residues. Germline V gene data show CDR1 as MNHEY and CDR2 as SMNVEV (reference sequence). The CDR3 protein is CASSFRNSGANVLTF. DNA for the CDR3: TGTGCCAGCAGTTTTAGGAACTCTGGGGCCAACGTCCTGACTTTC.

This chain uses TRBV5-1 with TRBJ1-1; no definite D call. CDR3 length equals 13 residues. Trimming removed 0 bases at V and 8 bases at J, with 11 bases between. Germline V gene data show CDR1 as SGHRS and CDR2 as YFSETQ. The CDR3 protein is CASSLEPFGEAFF. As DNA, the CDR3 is TGCGCCAGCAGCTTGGAGCCCTTCGGGGAAGCTTTCTTT. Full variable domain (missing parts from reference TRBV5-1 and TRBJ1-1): KAGVTQTPRYLIKTRGQQVTLSCSPISGHRSVSWYQQTPGQGLQFLFEYFSETQRNKGNFPGRFSGRQFSNSRSEMNVSTLELGDSALYLCASSLEPFGEAFFGQGTRLTVV.

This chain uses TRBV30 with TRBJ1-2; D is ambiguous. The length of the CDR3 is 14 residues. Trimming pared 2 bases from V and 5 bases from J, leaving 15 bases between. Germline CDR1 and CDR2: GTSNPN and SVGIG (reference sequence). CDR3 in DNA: TGTGCCTGGAGTCGGGTACCGTCTGAGTATGGCTACACCTTC. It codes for CAWSRVPSEYGYTF.

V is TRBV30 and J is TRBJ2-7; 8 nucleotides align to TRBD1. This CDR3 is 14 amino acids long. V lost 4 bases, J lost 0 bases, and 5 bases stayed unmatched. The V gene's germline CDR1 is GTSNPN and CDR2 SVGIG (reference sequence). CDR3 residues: CAWTRQGSSYEQYF. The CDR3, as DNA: TGTGCCTGGACCCGACAGGGGAGCTCCTACGAGCAGTACTTC.

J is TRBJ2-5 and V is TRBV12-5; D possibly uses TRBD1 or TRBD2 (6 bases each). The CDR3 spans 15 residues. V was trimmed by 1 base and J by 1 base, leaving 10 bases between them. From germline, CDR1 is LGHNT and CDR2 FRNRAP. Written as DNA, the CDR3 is TGTGCTAGTGGTTTGGGGGGGGCGCCCCAAGAGACCCAGTACTTC. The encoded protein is CASGLGGAPQETQYF.

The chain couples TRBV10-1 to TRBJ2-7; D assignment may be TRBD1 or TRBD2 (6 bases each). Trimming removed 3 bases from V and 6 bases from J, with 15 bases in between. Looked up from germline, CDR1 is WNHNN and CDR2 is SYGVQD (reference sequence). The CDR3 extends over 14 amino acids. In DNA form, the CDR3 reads TGCGCCAGCAGTGACGGGGGCCTCATTGGCGAGCAGTACTTC. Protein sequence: CASSDGGLIGEQYF.